The entry that follows covers one TCR beta chain sequence. This sample stems from a study of T cells in localized non-small cell lung cancer. The CDR3 is 13 residues long. Trimming shortened V by 4 bases and J by 5 bases, and 9 bases separated the two germline ends. Germline loops: CDR1 MNHNY, CDR2 SVGAGI (reference sequence). Sequencing used immunoSEQ multiplex PCR; TCRdb keeps in-frame clones, though not all of them. This table has 52,000 or so clones, around 80% appearing once. The rearrangement joins TRBV6-6 to TRBJ2-1; D unresolved. The TCR comes from a man between 40 and 69 years old with stage III lung adenocarcinoma. This specimen consisted of peripheral blood mononuclear cells, obtained before any cancer treatment. The CDR3 DNA follows: TGTGCCAGCAGTTTAAGCAGTAACAATGAGCAGTTCTTC. Protein sequence: CASSLSSNNEQFF.